These 16 T cell receptor beta chains were sequenced from one sample in a study of T cell changes during pregnancy in multiple sclerosis. Data came from immunoSEQ multiplex PCR; TCRdb stores just in-frame clones and leaves some out. The table records roughly 69,000 clones, about 89% of them present only once. Sequences were derived from peripheral blood, sampled in the second trimester of pregnancy. These receptors were taken from a female donor with multiple sclerosis, enrolled in a pregnancy study.

The chain combines TRBV25-1 with TRBJ2-7; 7 bases map to TRBD1. CDR1 and CDR2 from the germline V gene are MGHDK and SYGVNS. The CDR3 has 14 amino acids. With 7 bases clipped from V and 2 bases from J, the junction kept 8 bases outside the gene matches. The CDR3 sequence is CASNPGTATYEQYF. As DNA, the CDR3 is TGTGCCAGCAACCCCGGGACAGCAACCTACGAGCAGTACTTC.

The chain couples TRBV27 to TRBJ2-3, with 13 bases identical to TRBD2. The CDR3 consists of 16 residues. The junction had 6 bases not matched to a gene; V was cut back by 5 bases and J by 4 bases. Germline assignment: CDR1 MNHEY and CDR2 SMNVEV (reference sequence). The CDR3 DNA sequence: TGTGCCAGCAGTCAACGACTAGCGGGAGGAGCAGATACGCAGTATTTT. The encoded protein is CASSQRLAGGADTQYF.

Written as DNA, the CDR3 is TGTGCCAGCAGTGACTCAACTAGCGGCAGCAATGAGCAGTTCTTC. As protein: CASSDSTSGSNEQFF. The V call is TRBV6-4, the J call TRBJ2-1; 8 bases are shared with TRBD2. Germline assignment: CDR1 MRHNA and CDR2 SNTAGT. CDR3 length: 15 residues. V lost 0 bases and J lost 6; bases outside the gene matches: 4.

The V and J genes are TRBV7-2 and TRBJ2-3; D not certain. The CDR3 is 14 amino acids. V lost 5 bases and J lost 6, with 15 bases in between. Germline CDR1 SGHTA, CDR2 FQGNSA. This CDR3 reads CASSLRVAGDTQYF. DNA for the CDR3: TGTGCCAGCAGCCTACGGGTCGCTGGCGATACGCAGTATTTT.

The chain carries TRBV29-1 and TRBJ2-5; 9 bases are shared with TRBD1. J was trimmed by 3 bases and V by 6 bases; bases with no gene match: 11. This CDR3 spans 15 amino acids. Germline assignment: CDR1 SQVTM and CDR2 ANQGSEA. CDR3 amino acids: CSVRGQGGNEETQYF. CDR3 DNA sequence: TGCAGCGTCCGGGGACAGGGAGGAAACGAAGAGACCCAGTACTTC.

This clone has only a few counts. The chain carries TRBV1 and TRBJ1-1; the table's D call, TRBD1, has no DNA check behind it. TRBV1 is reported as a pseudogene. The CDR3 is 13 amino acids. CDR3 sequence: CTSSQTGNTEAFF. CDR3 nucleotide sequence: TGCACCAGCAGCCAGACAGGGAACACTGAAGCTTTCTTT.

The V and J genes are TRBV19 and TRBJ1-2; D gene uncertain. Trimming stripped 1 base from V and 8 bases from J, with 17 bases between. The CDR3 sequence is 15 residues long. The V gene's germline CDR1 is LNHDA and CDR2 SQIVND (reference sequence). This CDR3 reads CASSIGPETSSGYTF. CDR3 in DNA: TGTGCCAGTAGTATAGGGCCAGAAACCAGTTCGGGCTACACCTTC.

This chain links TRBV14 with TRBJ1-2; the D is unclear. The CDR3 has 12 residues. Germline CDR1 reads SGHDN; CDR2 reads FVKESK. The ends were cut back, 3 bases at V and 8 bases at J, with 10 bases in the middle. The CDR3 loop reads CASSHQTRGYTF. In DNA, the CDR3 is TGTGCCAGCAGCCACCAAACGAGAGGCTACACCTTC.

The chain recombines TRBV6-5 with TRBJ2-2; D is possibly TRBD2 (7 bases). Germline CDR1 and CDR2: MNHEY and SVGAGI. The ends were cut back, 5 bases at V and 3 bases at J, with 10 bases in the middle. The CDR3 has 14 amino acids. The CDR3 protein is CASSLGGHTGELFF. The CDR3, as DNA: TGTGCCAGCAGTCTCGGGGGGCACACCGGGGAGCTGTTTTTT.

The genes are TRBV5-6 and TRBJ2-7; D is ambiguous. CDR1 and CDR2 (germline): SGHDT, YYEEEE. This CDR3 is 15 amino acids long. V lost 2 bases and J lost 0, with 12 bases in between. The CDR3 sequence: CASSFYDPSSYEQYF. CDR3 nucleotides: TGTGCCAGCAGCTTTTATGATCCGAGCTCCTACGAGCAGTACTTC.

The chain joins TRBV7-2 to TRBJ1-1; D call uncertain. Germline lookup yields CDR1 SGHTA and CDR2 FQGNSA. Between the trimmed V and J ends, which lost 2 bases and 2 bases, there was a span of 6 bases. The CDR3 extends over 13 amino acids. This chain's CDR3 is CASSLQTNTEAFF. The CDR3 DNA reads as TGTGCCAGCAGCTTACAGACTAACACTGAAGCTTTCTTT.

The V and J genes are TRBV7-8 and TRBJ1-2; possible D gene TRBD1, 6 bases. The CDR3 is 20 residues long. Per germline, CDR1 SGHVS and CDR2 FQNEAQ. V was cut by 5 bases and J by 2 bases, with 30 bases left in between. CDR3 bases: TGTGCCAGCAGCCGAACAGGGTTCGGGGATGAAGAAGATCTAAACTATGGCTACACCTTC. It is translated as CASSRTGFGDEEDLNYGYTF.

This clone was seen a single time. The chain couples TRBV6-5 to TRBJ2-1; unclear D gene. Germline CDR1 is MNHEY and CDR2 is SVGAGI. The V end lost 5 bases, the J end lost 8 bases, and 10 bases lay between the germline ends. This CDR3 is built from 12 residues. The CDR3, as DNA: TGTGCCAGCAGTAAGCCCCGGGATGAGCAGTTCTTC. Residues: CASSKPRDEQFF.

This chain connects TRBV18 to TRBJ2-3; D perhaps matches TRBD2 (6 bases). V was clipped by 0 bases and J by 1 base, with 8 bases between them. The CDR3 length is 15 residues. Germline CDR1 is KGHSH and CDR2 is LQKENI. The CDR3 protein is CASSPPSGGTDTQYF. Here the CDR3 DNA reads TGTGCCAGCTCACCACCTTCGGGGGGCACAGATACGCAGTATTTT.

Here the CDR3 reads CASSYSGVRNSPLHF. The CDR3 region has the DNA TGTGCCAGCAGTTACTCAGGGGTAAGGAATTCACCCCTCCACTTT. V is TRBV6-5 and J is TRBJ1-6, with TRBD1 as a possible D gene (5 bases). There are 15 residues in the CDR3. The germline V gene encodes CDR1 MNHEY and CDR2 SVGAGI. V lost 0 bases, J lost 7 bases, and 10 bases lay in between.

This clone appeared a few times. This chain joins TRBV5-1 and TRBJ1-1; no reliable D call. Looked up from germline, CDR1 is SGHRS and CDR2 is YFSETQ. The V and J ends lost 3 bases and 1 base respectively, with 10 bases between them. This CDR3 is 14 amino acids long. CDR3 region: CASSSMGGNTEAFF. As DNA, the CDR3 is TGCGCCAGCAGCTCCATGGGAGGGAACACTGAAGCTTTCTTT.